A single sample is the source of the 24 T cell receptor beta chains below, sequenced in a study of cytomegalovirus exposure and HLA in healthy donors. Both 60 Vbeta primers and 13 Jbeta primers went into the PCR. Assay: immunoSEQ multiplex PCR; the TCRdb copy retains only in-frame clones and omits some. The sample holds more than 140,000 clones, over 75% seen once. Sequencing used PBMCs. All receptors derive from a man younger than 45 in good health and CMV-seropositive.

V and J are TRBV11-2 and TRBJ1-5; D is undetermined. V dropped 4 bases and J dropped 4 bases, with 14 bases sitting between them. This CDR3 is 15 amino acids long. Per the germline V gene, CDR1 is SGHAT and CDR2 is FQNNGV. The CDR3: CASSSVGRGNQPQHF. CDR3 sequence (DNA): TGTGCCAGCAGCTCGGTGGGGAGAGGGAATCAGCCCCAGCATTTT.

The rearrangement uses TRBV30 and TRBJ1-1; 7 bases align to TRBD1. V shed 5 bases and J 1 base; nucleotides not matched to a gene: 4. This CDR3 has 13 residues. Germline-derived CDR1 and CDR2 are GTSNPN and SVGIG (reference sequence). CDR3 DNA: TGTGCCTGGTTTAGACAGGGGAACACTGAAGCTTTCTTT. This codes for CAWFRQGNTEAFF.

The chain couples TRBV28 to TRBJ1-1; maybe TRBD1 (6 bases). This CDR3 has 12 residues. The V gene's germline CDR1 is MDHEN and CDR2 SYDVKM. The germline V and J ends were trimmed by 7 bases and 7 bases, with 13 bases remaining between them. Written as DNA, the CDR3 is TGTGCCAGCATCGAACAGGGCGGTGAAGCTTTCTTT. Its translation: CASIEQGGEAFF.

This clone showed up just a few times. The chain has TRBV7-9 and TRBJ2-5; D is possibly TRBD1 (6 bases). The J call may not be correct, given that the DNA end is closer to TRBJ2-7. The CDR3 is made up of 16 amino acids. Germline lookup yields CDR1 SEHNR and CDR2 FQNEAQ (reference sequence). The CDR3 DNA is TGTGCCAGCAGCTTCCGAACAGGGAGTTTCATTTACGAGCAGTACTTC. The encoded protein is CASSFRTGSFIYEQYF.

The genes are TRBV29-1 and TRBJ1-5, with D perhaps matching TRBD1 (5 bases). The germline V gene has CDR1 SQVTM and CDR2 ANQGSEA. The CDR3 length is 12 residues. V shed 4 bases and J shed 4 bases, with 8 bases lying between them. CDR3 nucleotide sequence: TGCAGCGTTGGACAGATTAATCAGCCCCAGCATTTT. Protein sequence: CSVGQINQPQHF.

As concerns this clone: The sample contains more than one DNA sequence encoding this CDR3. J is TRBJ1-6 and V is TRBV4-1, with D possibly being TRBD1 (6 bases). The CDR3 runs to 17 residues. V lost 5 bases and J lost 7, with 21 bases in between. Germline V gene sequence: CDR1 MGHRA, CDR2 YSYEKL. The CDR3 DNA follows: TGCGCCAGCAGCTTTCCGACAGGTCCAAGACCGAATTCACCCCTCCACTTT. It is translated as CASSFPTGPRPNSPLHF.

The chain has TRBV29-1 and TRBJ2-3; D is undetermined. Germline V gene sequence: CDR1 SQVTM, CDR2 ANQGSEA. Trimming cost V 4 bases and J 4 bases, with 9 bases left between them. The CDR3 has 12 amino acids. CDR3 loop: CSVGGSSDTQYF. Here the CDR3 DNA reads TGCAGCGTTGGAGGCAGCTCAGATACGCAGTATTTT.

The rearrangement links TRBV5-1 to TRBJ2-7; D uncertain. This CDR3 spans 15 amino acids. The germline V gene has CDR1 SGHRS and CDR2 YFSETQ. The V end was cut by 5 bases, the J end by 0 bases, with 15 bases between. The CDR3 spells CASSRSALPSYEQYF. The DNA for the CDR3 is TGCGCCAGCAGTCGGTCTGCCCTTCCCTCCTACGAGCAGTACTTC.

J is TRBJ2-4 and V is TRBV11-2; D is unresolved. Looked up from germline, CDR1 is SGHAT and CDR2 is FQNNGV. The CDR3 has 14 amino acids. With 5 bases removed from V and 0 bases from J, the gap between germline ends came to 8 bases. The CDR3 bases are TGTGCCAGCAGCGAGGAACTAGCCAAAAACATTCAGTACTTC. This gives the protein CASSEELAKNIQYF.

The chain recombines TRBV2 with TRBJ2-3, with 7 nucleotides matching TRBD1. After removal of 5 bases from V and 6 bases from J, the junction contained 5 bases not matched to a gene. This CDR3 comprises 13 residues. Germline CDR1 is SNHLY and CDR2 is FYNNEI. CDR3 sequence (DNA): TGTGCCAGCAGTCGGGACAGTCGCGATACGCAGTATTTT. Its protein is CASSRDSRDTQYF.

The genes are TRBV27 and TRBJ1-2, with TRBD1 matching over 7 bases. V trimming: 8 bases; J trimming: 2 bases; junction bases outside the gene matches: 5. The CDR3 is 13 amino acids. Germline V CDR1 and CDR2: MNHEY, SMNVEV (reference sequence). The CDR3 region has the DNA TGTGCCAGCTCAGACAGGGTAAACTATGGCTACACCTTC. It yields the protein CASSDRVNYGYTF.

V usage is TRBV5-1 and J usage is TRBJ2-7; D remains ambiguous. The CDR3 consists of 11 residues. Germline V gene sequence: CDR1 SGHRS, CDR2 YFSETQ. Trimming left V 0 bases short and J 6 bases short, with 4 bases between. The CDR3 bases are TGCGCCAGCAGCTTGGATCTCGAGCAGTACTTC. Amino acids: CASSLDLEQYF.

This clone occurred once. CDR3 sequence (DNA): TGCGCCAGCAGCGGGGTCCGCCAAGCGGGTTCACCCCTCCACTTT. This translates into CASSGVRQAGSPLHF. The chain is built from TRBV5-1 and TRBJ1-6; no definite D call. The CDR3 loop spans 15 amino acids. With 4 bases removed from V and 9 bases from J, the gap between germline ends came to 17 bases. The germline gives CDR1 SGHRS, CDR2 YFSETQ.

A note on this clone: One base away lies a much larger clone, so this may be a sequencing read error. Different DNA sequences within this sample yield the same CDR3. This rearrangement joins TRBV7-2 to TRBJ1-1, with TRBD1 as a possible D gene (6 bases). The CDR3 extends over 14 amino acids. Deletions cut 4 bases from V and 0 bases from J, with 9 bases between. Germline loops: CDR1 SGHTA, CDR2 FQGNSA. The DNA for the CDR3 is TGTGCCAGCAGCTCAGGACAGCTGAACACTGAAGCTTTCTTT. Translation gives CASSSGQLNTEAFF.

The chain combines TRBV7-9 with TRBJ2-1; 11 bases align to TRBD2. CDR3 length equals 14 residues. V was clipped by 4 bases and J by 4 bases; unmatched bases: 0. Germline CDR1 SEHNR, CDR2 FQNEAQ (reference sequence). Here the CDR3 DNA reads TGTGCCAGCAGCTGGACTAGCGGGTACAATGAGCAGTTCTTC. As protein: CASSWTSGYNEQFF. The variable domain in full, completed from reference TRBV7-9 and TRBJ2-1, reads DTGVSQNPRHKITKRGQNVTFRCDPISEHNRLYWYRQTLGQGPEFLTYFQNEAQLEKSRLLSDRFSAERPKGSFSTLEIQRTEQGDSAMYLCASSWTSGYNEQFFGPGTRLTVL.

The V call is TRBV28, the J call TRBJ2-5; a weak D match, TRBD2 (6 bases). This CDR3 comprises 15 residues. Germline V gives CDR1 MDHEN, CDR2 SYDVKM. V was shortened by 6 bases and J by 5 bases, with 19 bases between the two germline ends. The CDR3: CASSLISGSRETQYF. The CDR3 DNA is TGTGCCAGCAGCCTCATCAGCGGGTCTCGGGAGACCCAGTACTTC.

The DNA of the CDR3 is TGTGCCACCAGCAGACATCAGACTAGCGGGGGAAGCACAGATACGCAGTATTTT. Amino acid sequence: CATSRHQTSGGSTDTQYF. This chain uses TRBV15 with TRBJ2-3; 12 nucleotides agree with TRBD2. V shed 2 bases, J shed 0 bases, and the junction held 6 bases outside the gene matches. Germline CDR1 reads LNHNV; CDR2 reads YYDKDF (reference sequence). The length of the CDR3 is 18 residues.

V gene TRBV27 combines with J gene TRBJ2-1, with TRBD2 matching over 13 bases. V shed 5 bases, J shed 8 bases, and the junction held 6 bases outside the gene matches. The V gene's germline CDR1 is MNHEY and CDR2 SMNVEV (reference sequence). This CDR3 is built from 15 residues. The CDR3 reads CASSPWTSGSDEQFF. CDR3 DNA sequence: TGTGCCAGCAGTCCGTGGACTAGCGGGAGCGATGAGCAGTTCTTC.

V is TRBV5-6 and J is TRBJ2-1; 8 positions match TRBD2. The ends lost 4 bases at V and 2 bases at J; junction bases unmatched: 8. CDR1 and CDR2 from the germline V gene are SGHDT and YYEEEE. The CDR3 totals 16 residues. DNA of the CDR3: TGTGCCAGCAGCCGGGGGGGGAAAAGGGCCTACAATGAGCAGTTCTTC. Translated: CASSRGGKRAYNEQFF. Together with reference TRBV5-6 and TRBJ2-1, the CDR3 gives the full variable domain: DAGVTQSPTHLIKTRGQQVTLRCSPKSGHDTVSWYQQALGQGPQFIFQYYEEEERQRGNFPDRFSGHQFPNYSSELNVNALLLGDSALYLCASSRGGKRAYNEQFFGPGTRLTVL.

V is TRBV5-6 and J is TRBJ1-5; 9 bases are shared with TRBD1. The CDR3 extends over 18 amino acids. V was pared by 2 bases and J by 7 bases, with 16 bases of the junction left unmatched. The germline gives CDR1 SGHDT, CDR2 YYEEEE. CDR3 DNA: TGTGCCAGCAGCTTTGGGGGACAGGGCTTCATTAAAAGCCAGCCCCAGCATTTT. It translates to CASSFGGQGFIKSQPQHF.

The gene calls are TRBV6-1 and TRBJ2-7, with TRBD1 identical over 7 bases. Unmatched junction bases numbered 6, after V lost 5 bases and J lost 2 bases. Germline assignment: CDR1 MNHNS and CDR2 SASEGT. CDR3 size: 14 residues. Here the CDR3 DNA reads TGTGCCAGCAGTTCTTGGACAGGAACCTACGAGCAGTACTTC. Translated, it gives CASSSWTGTYEQYF.

This rearrangement joins TRBV28 to TRBJ1-5; D is unresolved. The V gene lost 1 base and the J gene lost 2 bases, with 27 bases spanning the gap. The CDR3 runs 21 residues. Germline CDR1 is MDHEN and CDR2 is SYDVKM. This chain's CDR3 is CASSLLNIIGSSPAGNQPQHF. The CDR3 region has the DNA TGTGCCAGCAGTTTATTAAATATTATCGGGTCGTCACCTGCCGGCAATCAGCCCCAGCATTTT.

This clone was found once. The chain recombines TRBV19 with TRBJ1-4; TRBD1 aligns across 7 bases. This CDR3 has 14 amino acids. J gave up 5 bases and V 6 bases, and 6 bases lay outside the gene matches. Per germline, CDR1 LNHDA and CDR2 SQIVND (reference sequence). DNA for the CDR3: TGTGCCAGTAGCCCGGGACAGATGAATGAAAAACTGTTTTTT. It yields the protein CASSPGQMNEKLFF.

V gene TRBV2 combines with J gene TRBJ1-5, with D hard to call. The CDR3 runs to 14 residues. V lost 7 bases to trimming and J lost 2 bases, with 12 bases between them. CDR1 and CDR2 (germline): SNHLY, FYNNEI. This CDR3 is CASKRVGGNQPQHF. CDR3 sequence (DNA): TGTGCCAGCAAGCGGGTTGGCGGCAATCAGCCCCAGCATTTT.